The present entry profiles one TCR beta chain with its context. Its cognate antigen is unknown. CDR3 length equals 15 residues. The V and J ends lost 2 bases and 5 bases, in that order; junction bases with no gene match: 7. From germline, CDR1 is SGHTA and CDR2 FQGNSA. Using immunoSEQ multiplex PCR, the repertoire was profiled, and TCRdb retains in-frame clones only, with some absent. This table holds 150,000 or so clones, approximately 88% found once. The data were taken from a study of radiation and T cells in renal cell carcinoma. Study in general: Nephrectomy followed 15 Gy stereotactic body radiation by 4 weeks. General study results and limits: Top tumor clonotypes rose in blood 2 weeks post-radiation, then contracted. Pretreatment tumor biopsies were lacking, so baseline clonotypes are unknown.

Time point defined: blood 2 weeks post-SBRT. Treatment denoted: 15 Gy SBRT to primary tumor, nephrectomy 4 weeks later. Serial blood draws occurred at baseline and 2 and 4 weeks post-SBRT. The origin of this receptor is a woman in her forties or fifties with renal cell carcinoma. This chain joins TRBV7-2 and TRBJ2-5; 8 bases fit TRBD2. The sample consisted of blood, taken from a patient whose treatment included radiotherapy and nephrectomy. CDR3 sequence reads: CASSLTPSGLETQYF. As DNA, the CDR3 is TGTGCCAGCAGCTTAACTCCTAGCGGGTTGGAGACCCAGTACTTC.